This T cell receptor (beta chain) derives from a study of human T cells and chemical hapten exposure. TCRdb used MiXCR to reprocess the RACE reads, holding one entry per CDR3 protein. The repertoire holds tens of thousands of distinct CDR3 sequences, with less than 8% as singletons. As to time point: patch test 2, 6 weeks after DPC sensitization. Documented treatment: therapeutic diphenylcyclopropenone sensitization with weekly scalp DPC. Losses at the gene ends were 6 bases for V and 6 bases for J; bases not matched to a gene: 7. Germline lookup yields CDR1 SQVTM and CDR2 ANQGSEA. The CDR3 spans 13 residues. Study-level points and caveats: Expanded TCRs produced significantly more large CDR3 similarity clusters than controls did.

This clonotype was seen many times. The antigen remains unidentified. V gene TRBV29-1 combines with J gene TRBJ1-5; 8 bases are a match to TRBD1. The sequence came from a woman under 40 with alopecia areata. Some clones in this sample may be carry-over from other donors' samples. Sequencing used whole blood, obtained in connection with sensitization to the hapten diphenylcyclopropenone (DPC). The CDR3 nucleotides are TGCAGCGTCGCAGGGGGCTCTGGTCAGCCCCAGCATTTT. Its translation: CSVAGGSGQPQHF.